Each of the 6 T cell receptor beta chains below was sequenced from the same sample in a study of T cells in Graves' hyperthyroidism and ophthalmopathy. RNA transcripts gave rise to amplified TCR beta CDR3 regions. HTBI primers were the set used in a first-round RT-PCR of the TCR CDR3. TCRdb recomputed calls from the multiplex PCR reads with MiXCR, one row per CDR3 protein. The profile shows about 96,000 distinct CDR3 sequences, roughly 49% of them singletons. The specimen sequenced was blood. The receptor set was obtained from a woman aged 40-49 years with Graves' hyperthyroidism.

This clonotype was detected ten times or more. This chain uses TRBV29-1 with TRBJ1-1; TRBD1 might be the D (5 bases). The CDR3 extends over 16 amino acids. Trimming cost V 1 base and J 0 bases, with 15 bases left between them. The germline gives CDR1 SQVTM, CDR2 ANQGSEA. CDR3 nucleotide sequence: TGCAGCGTTGAAGTTTCCCCGGACATTATGAACACTGAAGCTTTCTTT. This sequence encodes CSVEVSPDIMNTEAFF.

As DNA, the CDR3 is TGCAGTGCTAGAGATCGTGGGGCACCTAATGAAAAACTGTTTTTT. Protein product: CSARDRGAPNEKLFF. The V gene is TRBV20-1, the J gene TRBJ1-4, with D perhaps matching TRBD1 (5 bases). The CDR3 consists of 15 residues. V lost 0 bases and J lost 3, with 11 bases in between. CDR1 and CDR2 (germline): DFQATT, SNEGSKA (reference sequence).

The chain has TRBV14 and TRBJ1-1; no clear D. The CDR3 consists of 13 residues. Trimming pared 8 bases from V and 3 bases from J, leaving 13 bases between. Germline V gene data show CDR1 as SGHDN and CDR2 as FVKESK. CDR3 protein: CASSPTFYTEAFF. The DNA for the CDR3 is TGTGCCAGCTCACCAACCTTCTACACTGAAGCTTTCTTT.

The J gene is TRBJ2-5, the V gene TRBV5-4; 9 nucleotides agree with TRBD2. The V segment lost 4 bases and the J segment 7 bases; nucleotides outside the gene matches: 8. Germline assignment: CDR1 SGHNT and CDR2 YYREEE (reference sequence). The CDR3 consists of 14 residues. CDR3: CASSPLGLARTQYF. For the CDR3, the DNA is TGTGCCAGCAGCCCCCTGGGACTAGCAAGGACCCAGTACTTC.

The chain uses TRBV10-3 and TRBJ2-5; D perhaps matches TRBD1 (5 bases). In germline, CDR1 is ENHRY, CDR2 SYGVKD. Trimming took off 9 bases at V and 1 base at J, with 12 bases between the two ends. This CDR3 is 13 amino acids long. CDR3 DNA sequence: TGTGCCATTCAAACAGGAGTCCAAGAGACCCAGTACTTC. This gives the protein CAIQTGVQETQYF.

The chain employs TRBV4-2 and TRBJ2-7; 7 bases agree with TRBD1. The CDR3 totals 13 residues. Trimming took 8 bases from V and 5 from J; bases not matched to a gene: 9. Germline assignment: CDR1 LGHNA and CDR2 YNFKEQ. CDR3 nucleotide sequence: TGTGCCAGCCGGCAGGGAACAGGGGACGAGCAGTACTTC. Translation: CASRQGTGDEQYF.